This TCR beta chain was found in a study of T cell changes during pregnancy in multiple sclerosis. Profiled with immunoSEQ multiplex PCR; TCRdb holds only in-frame clones, not every one. In the table there are roughly 40,000 clones, about nine tenths of which are singletons. The CDR3 contains 17 residues. With 5 bases clipped from V and 1 base from J, the junction kept 12 bases outside the gene matches. Germline CDR1 and CDR2: SGHTA and FQGNSA. The TCR was taken from a female donor with multiple sclerosis, enrolled in a pregnancy study. The genes are TRBV7-2 and TRBJ1-2, with 8 bases lining up with TRBD1. The sequences come from CD4+ T cells from peripheral blood mononuclear cells, collected before pregnancy. This chain's CDR3 is CASSQGQGLDLNYGYTF. CDR3 in DNA: TGTGCCAGCAGCCAAGGACAGGGCCTAGACCTTAACTATGGCTACACCTTC.